A selection of T cell receptor beta chains follows, all from one sample in a study of T cells in Graves' hyperthyroidism and ophthalmopathy. TCRdb redid the calling of the multiplex PCR reads with MiXCR, one entry per CDR3 protein. Found here are around 300,000 distinct CDR3 sequences, roughly a fifth of them singletons; the top ten hold under 45%. Sequencing was done on a sample of blood. The source is a man over 45 with Graves' ophthalmopathy. CDR3s include the opening cysteine and the closing phenylalanine or tryptophan. The D gene is left open where the match is weak. A clone size is listed for some rows: how often the clone was seen (once, few, many), or a class if it is expanded.

j_call,clone_size,d_call,v_call,cdr3_aa,cdr3_nt
TRBJ2-4,few,NA,TRBV20-1,CSGEAKNIQYF,TGCAGTGGGGAAGCCAAAAACATTCAGTACTTC
TRBJ1-2,few,NA,TRBV27,CASSLNMEGVSRGTNYGYTF,TGTGCCAGCAGTTTAAATATGGAGGGAGTCAGTAGAGGGACTAACTATGGCTACACCTTC
TRBJ1-2,NA,NA,TRBV10-3,CAISKETGYGYTF,TGTGCCATCAGTAAGGAGACTGGCTATGGCTACACCTTC
TRBJ2-7,many,TRBD1,TRBV3-1,CASSQRGLEQYF,TGTGCCAGCAGCCAAAGGGGGCTCGAGCAGTACTTC
TRBJ1-2,many,NA,TRBV3-1,CASSQDGRGFGYTF,TGTGCCAGCAGCCAAGATGGGCGAGGGTTTGGCTACACCTTC
TRBJ1-6,few,NA,TRBV2,CASSERGPYDSPLHF,TGTGCCAGCAGTGAACGGGGCCCCTATGATTCACCCCTCCACTTT
TRBJ1-3,NA,NA,TRBV10-3,CAIKKSSGNTIYF,TGTGCCATCAAGAAGAGCTCTGGAAACACCATATATTTT
TRBJ2-4,many,TRBD2,TRBV28,CASSLGGRGFLKNIQYF,TGTGCCAGCAGTTTGGGAGGGAGGGGATTCCTTAAAAACATTCAGTACTTC
TRBJ1-5,few,NA,TRBV28,CASSLLGEWRNQPQHF,TGTGCCAGCAGTTTGCTTGGGGAATGGAGAAATCAGCCCCAGCATTTT
TRBJ1-6,NA,TRBD1,TRBV20-1,CSAPSRGSSSYNSPLHF,TGCAGTGCCCCTTCCAGGGGGAGTAGCTCCTATAATTCACCCCTCCACTTT
TRBJ2-1,many,NA,TRBV7-8,CASSLVGVGGGEQFF,TGTGCCAGCAGCCTGGTAGGGGTCGGTGGGGGGGAGCAGTTCTTC
TRBJ1-4,NA,NA,TRBV29-1,CSVMGRFNEKLFF,TGCAGCGTTATGGGCCGATTTAATGAAAAACTGTTTTTT
TRBJ2-2,few,TRBD1,TRBV14,CASSRDRTVGELFF,TGTGCCAGCAGCCGGGACAGGACGGTAGGGGAGCTGTTTTTT
TRBJ2-1,many,NA,TRBV11-1,CASSLDRTRGNEQFF,TGTGCCAGCAGCTTAGATAGGACCCGGGGCAATGAGCAGTTCTTC
TRBJ1-1,many,TRBD1,TRBV7-8,CASSADRGRWTEAFF,TGTGCCAGCAGCGCGGACAGGGGGCGATGGACTGAAGCTTTCTTT
TRBJ1-1,few,NA,TRBV5-1,CASRLEESLLEAFF,TGCGCCAGCAGGCTGGAAGAGTCTCTGCTTGAAGCTTTCTTT
TRBJ2-5,few,NA,TRBV28,CASSRDETQYF,TGTGCCAGCAGCCGGGACGAGACCCAGTACTTC
TRBJ1-1,many,NA,TRBV27,CASSLTSGMNTEAFF,TGTGCCAGCAGTTTAACGTCGGGGATGAACACTGAAGCTTTCTTT
TRBJ2-7,many,NA,TRBV28,CASSLEGNLYEQYF,TGTGCCAGCAGTTTAGAAGGGAATCTATACGAGCAGTACTTC
TRBJ2-1,many,NA,TRBV30,CAWSVGSEQFF,TGTGCCTGGAGTGTGGGGTCCGAGCAGTTCTTC
TRBJ2-7,many,TRBD1,TRBV3-1,CASSQGSGTGFYEQYF,TGTGCCAGCAGCCAAGGAAGCGGGACAGGGTTTTACGAGCAGTACTTC
TRBJ2-4,few,NA,TRBV6-2/TRBV6-3,CASSYFGVAKNIQYF,TGTGCCAGCAGTTACTTTGGGGTAGCCAAAAACATTCAGTACTTC
TRBJ2-5,many,NA,TRBV2,CASSDGGSSRETQYF,TGTGCCAGCAGTGACGGAGGATCGTCCAGGGAGACCCAGTACTTC
TRBJ1-1,NA,TRBD1,TRBV6-2/TRBV6-3,CASSYSTGGSDTEAFF,TGTGCCAGCAGTTACTCGACAGGGGGCTCGGACACTGAAGCTTTCTTT
TRBJ2-5,many,NA,TRBV11-1,CASSPGHNQETQYF,TGTGCCAGCAGCCCGGGACACAACCAAGAGACCCAGTACTTC
TRBJ1-5,many,NA,TRBV2,CASSRGGFAQPQHF,TGTGCCAGCTCTCGGGGAGGGTTCGCACAGCCCCAGCATTTT
TRBJ2-7,few,NA,TRBV2,CASKLAGPYEQYF,TGTGCCAGCAAGTTGGCAGGTCCCTACGAGCAGTACTTC
TRBJ2-7,many,NA,TRBV20-1,CSAMDVITAEQYF,TGCAGTGCTATGGACGTAATAACCGCAGAGCAGTACTTC
TRBJ1-4,NA,NA,TRBV28,CASMTWAEKLFF,TGTGCCAGCATGACATGGGCTGAAAAACTGTTTTTT
TRBJ2-3,NA,TRBD2,TRBV20-1,CSARVPSGGRTDTQYF,TGCAGTGCTAGAGTTCCTAGCGGGGGGCGCACAGATACGCAGTATTTT